These 8 T cell receptor beta chains came from one sample sequenced in a study of a mutant IDH1 vaccine in newly diagnosed glioma. The antigens of these receptors remain unknown. Time point described: week 11, during vaccination. The vaccine gave 300 ug of a 20-mer mutant IDH1 peptide subcutaneously per dose. Using immunoSEQ multiplex PCR, the repertoire was profiled, and TCRdb retains in-frame clones only, with some absent. The repertoire consists of about 39,000 clones, with about four fifths occurring once and the leading ten covering over 12%. The material sequenced was peripheral blood mononuclear cells (PBMCs), taken from a glioma patient whose treatment included an IDH1 peptide vaccine. The receptor set was obtained from a woman in her twenties or thirties with glioma. Some clones in this sample may be carry-over from other donors' samples.

The rearrangement links TRBV5-6 to TRBJ2-7; D gene ambiguous. The CDR3 covers 12 residues. Germline V gene sequence: CDR1 SGHDT, CDR2 YYEEEE. Trimming left V 0 bases short and J 9 bases short, with 10 bases between. DNA for the CDR3: TGTGCCAGCAGCTTGGGGTCCAAAGTGCAGTACTTC. Residues: CASSLGSKVQYF.

The chain combines TRBV2 with TRBJ1-1; no clear D. V lost 6 bases, J lost 0 bases, and 11 bases lay in between. CDR3 size: 14 residues. Germline V lookup: CDR1 SNHLY, CDR2 FYNNEI. This chain's CDR3 is CASRRAGMNTEAFF. CDR3 sequence (DNA): TGTGCCAGCAGACGGGCCGGTATGAACACTGAAGCTTTCTTT.

The rearrangement joins TRBV27 to TRBJ1-2; D remains ambiguous. CDR3 size: 14 residues. With 6 bases removed from V and 2 bases from J, the gap between germline ends came to 13 bases. In germline, CDR1 is MNHEY, CDR2 SMNVEV (reference sequence). This chain's CDR3 is CASSPQPRNYGYTF. CDR3 coding DNA: TGTGCCAGCAGCCCCCAGCCACGGAACTATGGCTACACCTTC.

This clone was counted only a few times. The genes are TRBV28 and TRBJ1-5, with a possible D match to TRBD1 (6 bases). V lost 3 bases and J lost 7, with 16 bases in between. Germline CDR1 reads MDHEN; CDR2 reads SYDVKM. The CDR3 contains 15 residues. Written as DNA, the CDR3 is TGTGCCAGCAGTTTCCCTCAGGGGATAGTGCAGCCCCAGCATTTT. It encodes CASSFPQGIVQPQHF.

The V gene is TRBV9, the J gene TRBJ1-4; tentatively, D is TRBD1 (5 bases). V was clipped by 0 bases and J by 8 bases, with 14 bases between them. The CDR3 is 15 residues long. The germline V gene has CDR1 SGDLS and CDR2 YYNGEE. The CDR3 region is CASSVGGGSGEKLFF. For the CDR3, the DNA is TGTGCCAGCAGCGTAGGTGGGGGATCGGGGGAAAAACTGTTTTTT.

The chain couples TRBV20-1 to TRBJ2-7; unclear D gene. The CDR3 totals 11 residues. Germline V lookup: CDR1 DFQATT, CDR2 SNEGSKA (reference sequence). V lost 3 bases to trimming and J lost 3 bases, with 6 bases between them. CDR3 residues: CSARNYYEQYF. CDR3 coding DNA: TGCAGTGCTAGGAACTACTACGAGCAGTACTTC.

CDR3 region: CASSPPRSAGNTIYF. As DNA, the CDR3 is TGCGCCAGCAGCCCCCCTCGGTCGGCTGGAAACACCATATATTTT. V and J are TRBV4-1 and TRBJ1-3; no reliable D call. The V end was cut by 4 bases, the J end by 2 bases, with 12 bases between. The CDR3 is 15 amino acids. CDR1 and CDR2 from the germline V gene are MGHRA and YSYEKL.

This chain connects TRBV11-2 to TRBJ2-5; tentatively, D is TRBD1 or TRBD2 (5 bases each). Trimming took 5 bases from V and 5 from J, leaving 15 bases between them. Germline-derived CDR1 and CDR2 are SGHAT and FQNNGV. The CDR3 spans 14 residues. In DNA, the CDR3 is TGTGCCAGCAGCACCGGGGCGAGGTTGGAGACCCAGTACTTC. As protein: CASSTGARLETQYF. Complete variable domain (other parts from reference TRBV11-2 and TRBJ2-5): EAGVAQSPRYKIIEKRQSVAFWCNPISGHATLYWYQQILGQGPKLLIQFQNNGVVDDSQLPKDRFSAERLKGVDSTLKIQPAKLEDSAVYLCASSTGARLETQYFGPGTRLLVL.